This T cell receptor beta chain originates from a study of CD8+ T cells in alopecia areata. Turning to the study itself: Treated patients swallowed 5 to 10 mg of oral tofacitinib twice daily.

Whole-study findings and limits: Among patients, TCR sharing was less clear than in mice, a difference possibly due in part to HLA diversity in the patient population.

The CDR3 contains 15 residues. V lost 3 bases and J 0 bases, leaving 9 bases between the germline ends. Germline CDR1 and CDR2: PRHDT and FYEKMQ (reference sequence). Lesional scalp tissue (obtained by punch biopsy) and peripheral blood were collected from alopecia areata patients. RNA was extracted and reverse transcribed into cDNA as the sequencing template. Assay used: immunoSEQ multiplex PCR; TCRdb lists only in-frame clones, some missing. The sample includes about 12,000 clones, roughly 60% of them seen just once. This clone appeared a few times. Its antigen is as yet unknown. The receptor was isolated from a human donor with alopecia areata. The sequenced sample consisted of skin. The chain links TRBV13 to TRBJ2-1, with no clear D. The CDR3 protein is CASSLPESSYNEQFF. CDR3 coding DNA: TGTGCCAGCAGCTTGCCAGAGAGCTCCTACAATGAGCAGTTCTTC.